One sample yielded the 17 T cell receptor beta chains listed below, sequenced in a study of cytomegalovirus exposure and HLA in healthy donors. The primer mix had 60 Vbeta and 13 Jbeta primers. Only in-frame clones appear in the TCRdb table, and some are missing; sequencing was by immunoSEQ multiplex PCR. The sample consists of 200,000 to 300,000 clones, about 85% of them appearing once. What was sequenced was PBMCs. The receptors here all came from a girl aged 2-10 years in good health and CMV-seronegative.

The chain has TRBV6-6 and TRBJ2-3, with 9 bases that match TRBD2. With V trimmed by 2 bases and J by 1 base, 4 bases remained unmatched. The CDR3 consists of 16 residues. Per germline, CDR1 MNHNY and CDR2 SVGAGI (reference sequence). CDR3 residues: CASSYRGGARTDTQYF. The CDR3 region has the DNA TGTGCCAGCAGTTACCGCGGGGGGGCCCGCACAGATACGCAGTATTTT.

A note on this clone: One end of the junction varies from germline; a read error may be responsible. The chain joins TRBV27 to TRBJ2-7, with unresolved D. Germline V gives CDR1 MNHEY, CDR2 SMNVEV (reference sequence). This CDR3 spans 13 amino acids. The CDR3 DNA sequence: TGTGCCAGCAGGGCAGGAACCTCCTACGTGCAGTACTTC. Translated, it gives CASRAGTSYVQYF.

The chain has TRBV30 and TRBJ2-3; 7 nucleotides agree with TRBD1. CDR1 is GTSNPN and CDR2 is SVGIG in the germline V gene (reference sequence). With 0 bases clipped from V and 0 bases from J, the junction kept 3 bases outside the gene matches. This CDR3 region has 15 residues. CDR3 DNA sequence: TGTGCCTGGAGTGTTGGGACAGCTAGCACAGATACGCAGTATTTT. Amino acid sequence: CAWSVGTASTDTQYF.

The chain links TRBV2 to TRBJ1-2, with 9 bases that match TRBD1. Germline V CDR1 and CDR2: SNHLY, FYNNEI. The CDR3 extends over 14 amino acids. The V gene end was trimmed by 4 bases and the J gene end by 4 bases; junction bases not matched to a gene: 4. CDR3 in DNA: TGTGCCAGCAGTGCCGGACAGGGGACCTATGGCTACACCTTC. Protein: CASSAGQGTYGYTF.

This clone appeared once. The chain recombines TRBV5-6 with TRBJ2-1; D might be TRBD1 (6 bases). V lost 4 bases, J lost 7 bases, and 15 bases lay in between. CDR1 is SGHDT and CDR2 is YYEEEE in the germline V gene. This CDR3 is built from 14 residues. The CDR3 reads CASSRPLGANEQFF. The CDR3 DNA reads TGTGCCAGCAGCCGTCCATTGGGGGCGAATGAGCAGTTCTTC.

This sequence joins TRBV6-5 and TRBJ2-7; 9 bases map to TRBD1. With V trimmed by 6 bases and J by 5 bases, 8 bases remained unmatched. The CDR3 consists of 14 residues. CDR1 MNHEY and CDR2 SVGAGI come from the germline V gene. This CDR3 reads CASRPYRGRDEQYF. CDR3 in DNA: TGTGCCAGCAGGCCTTACAGGGGGCGGGACGAGCAGTACTTC.

This chain links TRBV11-2 with TRBJ2-7, with 8 bases that match TRBD1. The junction had 14 bases not matched to a gene; V was cut back by 5 bases and J by 5 bases. The CDR3 sequence is 16 residues long. Germline V gene sequence: CDR1 SGHAT, CDR2 FQNNGV. The CDR3 DNA reads as TGTGCCAGCAGCCCAAGACCACAGGGGGGTAGCCACGAGCAGTACTTC. It yields the protein CASSPRPQGGSHEQYF.

The rearrangement joins TRBV7-2 to TRBJ1-6; no definite D call. V was cut by 8 bases and J by 10 bases, with 18 bases left in between. The CDR3 is made up of 14 amino acids. CDR1 is SGHTA and CDR2 is FQGNSA in the germline V gene. The CDR3, as DNA: TGTGCCAGCCAAAGCGAGGGTTTGCTATCACCCCTCCACTTT. Translating gives CASQSEGLLSPLHF.

The rearrangement joins TRBV10-1 to TRBJ2-3; the D gene is possibly TRBD2 (6 bases). Between the trimmed V and J ends, which lost 3 bases and 6 bases, there was a span of 13 bases. CDR3 size: 14 residues. Germline V gene sequence: CDR1 WNHNN, CDR2 SYGVQD (reference sequence). CDR3: CASSDPSGWDTQYF. CDR3 sequence (DNA): TGCGCCAGCAGTGACCCCAGCGGGTGGGATACGCAGTATTTT.

This chain joins TRBV5-1 and TRBJ1-4, with TRBD1 matching over 9 bases. Germline lookup yields CDR1 SGHRS and CDR2 YFSETQ. The CDR3 is 15 amino acids. The trim removed 5 bases at V and 7 bases at J, leaving 9 bases unmatched. DNA for the CDR3: TGCGCCAGCAGTCCTCCAGGGACAGGGACTGAAAAACTGTTTTTT. Its translation: CASSPPGTGTEKLFF.

This chain links TRBV5-4 with TRBJ2-5, with D possibly TRBD2 on 7 matching bases. This CDR3 comprises 18 residues. CDR1 is SGHNT and CDR2 is YYREEE in the germline V gene (reference sequence). Trimming pared 2 bases from V and 2 bases from J, leaving 22 bases between. Written as DNA, the CDR3 is TGTGCCAGCAGCTTTTTGGGTAGGACCAGGGGAGGGCAAGAGACCCAGTACTTC. This gives the protein CASSFLGRTRGGQETQYF.

V and J are TRBV5-1 and TRBJ1-6; no clear D. V was shortened by 5 bases and J by 5 bases, with 8 bases between the two germline ends. Germline V gene data show CDR1 as SGHRS and CDR2 as YFSETQ. The CDR3 runs to 13 residues. CDR3 in amino acids: CASREGNNSPLHF. In DNA form, the CDR3 reads TGCGCCAGCAGAGAGGGAAATAATTCACCCCTCCACTTT.

The CDR3 protein is CASGGAQYF. CDR3 DNA sequence: TGTGCCAGCGGGGGGGCCCAGTACTTC. The chain links TRBV9 to TRBJ2-5, with 7 bases fitting TRBD2. This CDR3 is 9 amino acids long. Losses at the gene ends were 7 bases for V and 9 bases for J; bases not matched to a gene: 0. Germline CDR1 is SGDLS and CDR2 is YYNGEE.

J is TRBJ1-3 and V is TRBV2, with 7 bases aligning to TRBD1. CDR1 SNHLY and CDR2 FYNNEI come from the germline V gene. This CDR3 comprises 18 residues. The ends lost 7 bases at V and 2 bases at J; junction bases unmatched: 17. The CDR3 DNA reads TGTGCCAGCACCGGATGGGGGGTACCAGGGGGGACTGGAAACACCATATATTTT. Its protein product is CASTGWGVPGGTGNTIYF.

This chain uses TRBV5-1 with TRBJ2-3; TRBD2 matches 8 bases. The CDR3 extends over 14 amino acids. V lost 4 bases, J lost 5 bases, and 6 bases stayed unmatched. Germline CDR1 and CDR2: SGHRS and YFSETQ. CDR3 sequence reads: CASSGGRTIDTQYF. CDR3 DNA: TGCGCCAGCAGCGGCGGGAGGACGATAGATACGCAGTATTTT.

This chain uses TRBV7-9 with TRBJ2-7, with 11 bases matching TRBD1. The V segment lost 4 bases and the J segment 2 bases; nucleotides outside the gene matches: 4. Germline CDR1 and CDR2: SEHNR and FQNEAQ (reference sequence). The CDR3 extends over 15 amino acids. For the CDR3, the DNA is TGTGCCAGCAGCTATAAGGGACAGGGGGCCTACGAGCAGTACTTC. This gives the protein CASSYKGQGAYEQYF. Full variable domain (missing parts from reference TRBV7-9 and TRBJ2-7): DTGVSQNPRHKITKRGQNVTFRCDPISEHNRLYWYRQTLGQGPEFLTYFQNEAQLEKSRLLSDRFSAERPKGSFSTLEIQRTEQGDSAMYLCASSYKGQGAYEQYFGPGTRLTVT.

The V and J genes are TRBV9 and TRBJ2-5; tentatively, D is TRBD2 (5 bases). This CDR3 has 15 amino acids. Germline loops: CDR1 SGDLS, CDR2 YYNGEE. The germline V and J ends were trimmed by 0 bases and 3 bases, with 12 bases remaining between them. CDR3 sequence reads: CASSVDPRTEETQYF. In DNA form, the CDR3 reads TGTGCCAGCAGCGTAGACCCCCGGACTGAAGAGACCCAGTACTTC.